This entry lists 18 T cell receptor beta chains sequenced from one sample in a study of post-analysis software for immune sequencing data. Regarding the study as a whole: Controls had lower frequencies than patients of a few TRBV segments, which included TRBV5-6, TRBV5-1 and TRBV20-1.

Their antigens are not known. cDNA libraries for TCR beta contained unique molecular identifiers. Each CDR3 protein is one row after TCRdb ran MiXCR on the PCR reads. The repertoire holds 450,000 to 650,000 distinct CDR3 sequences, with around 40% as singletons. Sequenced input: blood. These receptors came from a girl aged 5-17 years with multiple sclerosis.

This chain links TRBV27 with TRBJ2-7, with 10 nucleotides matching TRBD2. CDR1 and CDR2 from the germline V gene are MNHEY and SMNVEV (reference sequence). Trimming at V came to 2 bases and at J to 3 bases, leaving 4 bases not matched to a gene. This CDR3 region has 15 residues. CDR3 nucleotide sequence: TGTGCCAGCAGTTTAATAGCGGGAGGTTTCTACGAGCAGTACTTC. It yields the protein CASSLIAGGFYEQYF.

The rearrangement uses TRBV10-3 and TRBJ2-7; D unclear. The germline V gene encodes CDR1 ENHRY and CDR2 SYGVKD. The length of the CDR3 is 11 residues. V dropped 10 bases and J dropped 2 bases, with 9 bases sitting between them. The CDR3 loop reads CATEAPYEQYF. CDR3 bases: TGTGCCACAGAGGCCCCCTACGAGCAGTACTTC.

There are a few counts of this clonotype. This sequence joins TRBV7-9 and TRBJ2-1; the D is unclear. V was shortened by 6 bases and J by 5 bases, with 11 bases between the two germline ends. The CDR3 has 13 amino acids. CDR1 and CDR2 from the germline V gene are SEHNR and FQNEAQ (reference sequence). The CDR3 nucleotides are TGTGCCAGCAGTCCAATGGCCCACAATGAGCAGTTCTTC. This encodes CASSPMAHNEQFF.

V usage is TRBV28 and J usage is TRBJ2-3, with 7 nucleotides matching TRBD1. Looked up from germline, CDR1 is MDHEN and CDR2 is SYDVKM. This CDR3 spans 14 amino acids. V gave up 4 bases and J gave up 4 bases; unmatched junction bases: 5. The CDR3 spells CASSSGQVSDTQYF. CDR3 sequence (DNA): TGTGCCAGCAGTTCAGGACAGGTCTCAGATACGCAGTATTTT.

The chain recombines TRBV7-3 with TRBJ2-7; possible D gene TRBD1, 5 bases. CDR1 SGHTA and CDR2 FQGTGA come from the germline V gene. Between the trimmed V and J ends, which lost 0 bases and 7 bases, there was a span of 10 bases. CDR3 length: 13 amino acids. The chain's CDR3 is CASSLTGQREQYF. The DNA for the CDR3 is TGTGCCAGCAGCTTAACTGGACAAAGGGAGCAGTACTTC.

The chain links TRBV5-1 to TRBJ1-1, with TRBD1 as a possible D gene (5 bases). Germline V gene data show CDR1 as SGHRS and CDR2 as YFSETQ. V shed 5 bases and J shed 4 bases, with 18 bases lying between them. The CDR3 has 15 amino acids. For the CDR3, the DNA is TGCGCCAGCAGAAGAGATCAGGGAAGCAGCACTGAAGCTTTCTTT. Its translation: CASRRDQGSSTEAFF.

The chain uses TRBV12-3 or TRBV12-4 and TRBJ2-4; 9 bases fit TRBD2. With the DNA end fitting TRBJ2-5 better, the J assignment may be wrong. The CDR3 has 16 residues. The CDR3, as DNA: TGTGCCAGCAGTTTAGGGCGCGGGGGGGCCGGAGAGACCCAGTACTTC. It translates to CASSLGRGGAGETQYF.

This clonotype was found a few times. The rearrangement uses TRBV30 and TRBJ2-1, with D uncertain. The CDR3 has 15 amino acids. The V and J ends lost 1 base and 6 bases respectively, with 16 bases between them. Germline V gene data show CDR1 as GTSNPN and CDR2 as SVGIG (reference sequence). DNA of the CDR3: TGTGCCTGGAGTGGGGTCGGGTTCCCCTCCAATGAGCAGTTCTTC. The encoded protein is CAWSGVGFPSNEQFF.

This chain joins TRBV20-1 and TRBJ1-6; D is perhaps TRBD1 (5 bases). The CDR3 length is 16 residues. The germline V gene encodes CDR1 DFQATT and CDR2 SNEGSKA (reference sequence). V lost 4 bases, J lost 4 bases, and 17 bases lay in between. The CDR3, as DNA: TGCAGTGCTAAGGGTCGGGGCCGACGATATAATTCACCCCTCCACTTT. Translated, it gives CSAKGRGRRYNSPLHF.

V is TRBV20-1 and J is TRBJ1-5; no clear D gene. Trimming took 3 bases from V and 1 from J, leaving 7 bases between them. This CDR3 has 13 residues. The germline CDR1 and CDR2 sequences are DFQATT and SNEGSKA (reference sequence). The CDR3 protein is CSASGPSNQPQHF. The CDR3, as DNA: TGCAGTGCTAGTGGACCGAGCAATCAGCCCCAGCATTTT.

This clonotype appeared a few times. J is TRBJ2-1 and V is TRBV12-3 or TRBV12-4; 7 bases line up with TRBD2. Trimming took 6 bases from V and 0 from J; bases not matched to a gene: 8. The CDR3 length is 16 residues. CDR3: CASSLRGEGSYNEQFF. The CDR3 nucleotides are TGTGCCAGCAGCCTCCGGGGGGAGGGCTCCTACAATGAGCAGTTCTTC.

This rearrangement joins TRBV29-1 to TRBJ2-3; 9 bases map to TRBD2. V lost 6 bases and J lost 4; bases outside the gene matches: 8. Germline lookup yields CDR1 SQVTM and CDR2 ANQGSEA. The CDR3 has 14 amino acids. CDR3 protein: CSVSSGLAPDTQYF. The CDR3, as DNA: TGCAGCGTCTCATCGGGACTAGCTCCAGATACGCAGTATTTT.

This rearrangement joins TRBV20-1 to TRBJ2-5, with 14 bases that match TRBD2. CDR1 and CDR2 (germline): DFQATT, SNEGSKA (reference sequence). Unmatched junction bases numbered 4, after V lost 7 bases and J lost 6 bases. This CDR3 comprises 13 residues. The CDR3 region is CSGLAGGRKTQYF. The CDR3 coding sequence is TGCAGTGGACTAGCGGGGGGGCGAAAGACCCAGTACTTC.

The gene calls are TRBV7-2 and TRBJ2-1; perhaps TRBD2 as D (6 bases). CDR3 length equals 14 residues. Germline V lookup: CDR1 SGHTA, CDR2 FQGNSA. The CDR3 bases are TGTGCAGGCCGAGGAATCGGACTATACAATGAGCAGTTCTTC. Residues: CAGRGIGLYNEQFF.

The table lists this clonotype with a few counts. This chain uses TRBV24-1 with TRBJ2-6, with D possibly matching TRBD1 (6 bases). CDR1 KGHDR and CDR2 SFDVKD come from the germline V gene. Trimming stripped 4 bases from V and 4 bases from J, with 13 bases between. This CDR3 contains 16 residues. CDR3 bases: TGTGCCACCAGTGACCCCAGGGGTTCAGGGGCCAACGTCCTGACTTTC. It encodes CATSDPRGSGANVLTF.

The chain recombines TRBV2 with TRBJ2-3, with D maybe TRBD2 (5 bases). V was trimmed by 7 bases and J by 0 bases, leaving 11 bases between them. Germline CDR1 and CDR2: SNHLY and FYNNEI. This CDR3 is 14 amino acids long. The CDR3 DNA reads TGTGCCAGCAAGAGTCGGACTAGCACAGATACGCAGTATTTT. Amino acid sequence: CASKSRTSTDTQYF.

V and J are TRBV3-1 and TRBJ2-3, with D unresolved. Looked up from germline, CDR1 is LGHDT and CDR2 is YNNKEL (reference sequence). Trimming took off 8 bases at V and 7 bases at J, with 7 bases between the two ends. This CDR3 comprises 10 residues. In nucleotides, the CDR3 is TGTGCCAGCGGATATAATACGCAGTATTTT. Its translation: CASGYNTQYF.

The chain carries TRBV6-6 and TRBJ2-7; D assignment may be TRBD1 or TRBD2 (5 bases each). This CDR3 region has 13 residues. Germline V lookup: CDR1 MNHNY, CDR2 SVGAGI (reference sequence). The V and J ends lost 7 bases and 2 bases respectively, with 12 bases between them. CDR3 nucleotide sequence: TGTGCCAGCAATCAACTAGGGGCCTACGAGCAGTACTTC. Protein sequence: CASNQLGAYEQYF.